This T cell receptor (beta chain) was identified in a study of blood T cell repertoires in COVID-19. Study background: T cells, B-cell-depleted T cells, or PBMCs supplied cDNA or gDNA.

In the authors' methods: How many nucleated cells were present was estimated from reference gene primer amplification. TCRdb's table, derived via immunoSEQ multiplex PCR, lists solely in-frame clones and lacks some. V and J calls and clone size are copied from that table; D and trimming were computed from the DNA. In the table there are 50,000 to 70,000 clones, 80% to 95% of which are singletons. The CDR3 contains 16 residues. The germline V gene encodes CDR1 SGHDN and CDR2 FVKESK. The V end was cut by 1 base, the J end by 1 base, with 13 bases between. This rearrangement joins TRBV14 to TRBJ1-1; D is possibly TRBD1 (5 bases). The sample consisted of peripheral blood. The receptor was isolated from a woman older than 75 with active COVID-19. The CDR3 nucleotides read TGTGCCAGCAGCCAAGGGCGGTCAGGGTGGAACACTGAAGCTTTCTTT. Translated: CASSQGRSGWNTEAFF.